The following is a T cell receptor beta chain sequence with its context. No antigen is known for it. It was with 60 Vbeta and 13 Jbeta primers that the PCR ran. Produced via immunoSEQ multiplex PCR; TCRdb's table is partial and in-frame only. This table holds under 200,000 clones, about 75% found once. This record belongs to a study of cytomegalovirus exposure and HLA in healthy donors. Study-level findings and limits: In a later analysis, DRB1 alleles had the most associated TCRs; HLA-C alleles the fewest. The presence/absence work took it that sequencing depth was about the same across donors.

The ends were cut back, 6 bases at V and 7 bases at J, with 18 bases in the middle. This CDR3 spans 15 amino acids. Looked up from germline, CDR1 is SNHLY and CDR2 is FYNNEI. Each donor was nominally healthy when sampled (though unrecorded immune exposures were likely). The TCR was taken from a woman aged 45-65 years in good health and CMV-seropositive. Sequencing input: PBMCs. V and J are TRBV2 and TRBJ1-4; maybe TRBD1 (6 bases). The CDR3 region has the DNA TGTGCCAGCAGCTGGAAGGGGGTTTGGGTTGAAAAACTGTTTTTT. Encoded protein: CASSWKGVWVEKLFF.